This T cell receptor (beta chain) was observed in a study of T cell repertoires in cytomegalovirus infection. Study summary: Both recently identified HLA-C-restricted and well-studied HLA-B-restricted CMV epitopes were used in the study. Study conclusions and caveats: CMV carriers having the relevant HLA were flagged by cumulative public TCR beta family frequency. CMV-specific TCR beta clonotypes restricted by HLA-C were the ones dominating the ex vivo response.

As for this clonotype: The antigen remains unidentified.

TCRdb processed the reads anew with MiXCR; each CDR3 protein has one entry. In the table there are about 770,000 distinct CDR3 sequences, 29% of which are singletons. The CDR3 has 13 amino acids. V lost 0 bases to trimming and J lost 7 bases, with 7 bases between them. Germline CDR1 and CDR2: SGHRS and YFSETQ. The chain couples TRBV5-1 to TRBJ2-2, with D hard to call. This clonotype was obtained from a human donor in good health (CMV status not recorded). Some clones in this sample may be carry-over from other donors' samples. Here the sequenced sample was cultured CD8+ T cells from PBMCs, taken from culture after CMV antigen stimulation. The CDR3 DNA reads as TGCGCCAGCAGCTTGGTGGGAATCGGGGAGCTGTTTTTT. The encoded protein is CASSLVGIGELFF. Using reference TRBV5-1 and TRBJ2-2 for the parts outside the CDR3, the full variable domain is KAGVTQTPRYLIKTRGQQVTLSCSPISGHRSVSWYQQTPGQGLQFLFEYFSETQRNKGNFPGRFSGRQFSNSRSEMNVSTLELGDSALYLCASSLVGIGELFFGEGSRLTVL.